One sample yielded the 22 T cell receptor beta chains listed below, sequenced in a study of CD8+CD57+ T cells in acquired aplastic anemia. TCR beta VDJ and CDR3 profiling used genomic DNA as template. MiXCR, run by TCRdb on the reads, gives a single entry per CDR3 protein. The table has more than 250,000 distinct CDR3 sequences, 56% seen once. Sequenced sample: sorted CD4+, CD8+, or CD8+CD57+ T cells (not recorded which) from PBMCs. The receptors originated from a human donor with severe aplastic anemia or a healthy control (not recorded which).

The CDR3 spells CSAPGPRRTDTQYF. CDR3 nucleotide sequence: TGCAGTGCTCCTGGACCCAGACGCACAGATACGCAGTATTTT. The rearrangement joins TRBV20-1 to TRBJ2-3, with unresolved D. V was shortened by 5 bases and J by 1 base, with 13 bases between the two germline ends. CDR1 is DFQATT and CDR2 is SNEGSKA in the germline V gene (reference sequence). The CDR3 runs 14 residues.

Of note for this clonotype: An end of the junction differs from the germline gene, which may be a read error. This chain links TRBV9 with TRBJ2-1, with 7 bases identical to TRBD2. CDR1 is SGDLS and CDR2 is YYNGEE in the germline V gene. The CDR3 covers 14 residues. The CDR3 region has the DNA TGTACTAGCGCCGGGCCAAGCTCCTACAATGGGCAGTTCTTC. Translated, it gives CTSAGPSSYNGQFF.

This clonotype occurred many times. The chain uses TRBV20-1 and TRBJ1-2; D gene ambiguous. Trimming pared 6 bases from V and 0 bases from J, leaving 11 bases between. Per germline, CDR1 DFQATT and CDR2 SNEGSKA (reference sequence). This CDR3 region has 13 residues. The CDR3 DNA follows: TGCAGTGCCGAGACGGCCTCTAACTATGGCTACACCTTC. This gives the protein CSAETASNYGYTF.

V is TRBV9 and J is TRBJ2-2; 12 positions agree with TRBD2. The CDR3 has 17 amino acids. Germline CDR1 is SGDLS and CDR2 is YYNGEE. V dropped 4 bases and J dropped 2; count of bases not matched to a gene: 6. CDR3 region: CASSKGTSGLNTGELFF. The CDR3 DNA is TGTGCCAGCAGCAAAGGGACTAGCGGGTTAAACACCGGGGAGCTGTTTTTT.

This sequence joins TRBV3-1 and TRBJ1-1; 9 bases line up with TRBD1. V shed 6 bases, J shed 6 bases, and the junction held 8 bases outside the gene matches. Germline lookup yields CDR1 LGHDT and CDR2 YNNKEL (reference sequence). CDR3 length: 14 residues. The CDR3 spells CASSPYRGPAEAFF. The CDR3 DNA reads TGTGCCAGCAGTCCCTACAGGGGGCCGGCTGAAGCTTTCTTT.

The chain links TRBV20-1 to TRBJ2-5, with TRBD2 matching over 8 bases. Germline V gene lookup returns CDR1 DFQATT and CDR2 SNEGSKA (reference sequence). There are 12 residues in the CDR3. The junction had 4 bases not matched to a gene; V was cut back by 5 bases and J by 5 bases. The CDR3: CSAEGGGETQYF. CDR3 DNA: TGCAGTGCTGAGGGCGGGGGGGAGACCCAGTACTTC.

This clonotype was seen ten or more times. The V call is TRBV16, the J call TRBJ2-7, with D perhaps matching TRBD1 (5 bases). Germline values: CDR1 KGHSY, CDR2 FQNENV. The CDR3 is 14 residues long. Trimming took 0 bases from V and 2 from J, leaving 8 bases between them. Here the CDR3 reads CASSQSRTTYEQYF. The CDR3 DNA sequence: TGTGCCAGCAGCCAATCAAGGACAACCTACGAGCAGTACTTC.

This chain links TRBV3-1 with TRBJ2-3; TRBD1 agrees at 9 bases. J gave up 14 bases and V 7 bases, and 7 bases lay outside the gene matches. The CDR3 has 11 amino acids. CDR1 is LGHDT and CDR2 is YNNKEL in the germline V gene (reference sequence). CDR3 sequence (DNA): TGTGCCAGCACCGGGACAGGGAACAGGTATTTT. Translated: CASTGTGNRYF.

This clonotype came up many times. CDR3 sequence (DNA): TGTGCCAGCAGCCAAGGGACTAGCAATGAGCAGTTCTTC. Its translation: CASSQGTSNEQFF. The chain links TRBV3-1 to TRBJ2-1, with 7 bases identical to TRBD2. V shed 1 base, J shed 6 bases, and the junction held 0 bases outside the gene matches. In germline, CDR1 is LGHDT, CDR2 YNNKEL (reference sequence). The CDR3 is 13 residues long.

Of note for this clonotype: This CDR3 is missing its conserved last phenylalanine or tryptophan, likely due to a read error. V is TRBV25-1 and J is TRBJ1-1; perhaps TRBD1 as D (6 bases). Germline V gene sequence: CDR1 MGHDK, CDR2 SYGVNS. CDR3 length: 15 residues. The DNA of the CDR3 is TGTGCCAGCGGTGAATACAGGGCCAAAAGAACTGAAGCTTTCCTT. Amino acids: CASGEYRAKRTEAFL.

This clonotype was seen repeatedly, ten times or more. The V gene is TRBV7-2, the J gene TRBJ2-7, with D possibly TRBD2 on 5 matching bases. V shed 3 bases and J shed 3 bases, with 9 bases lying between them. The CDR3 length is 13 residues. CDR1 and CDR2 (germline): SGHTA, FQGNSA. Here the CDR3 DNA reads TGTGCCAGCAGCTTGTCTAGCTTCTACGAGCAGTACTTC. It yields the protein CASSLSSFYEQYF.

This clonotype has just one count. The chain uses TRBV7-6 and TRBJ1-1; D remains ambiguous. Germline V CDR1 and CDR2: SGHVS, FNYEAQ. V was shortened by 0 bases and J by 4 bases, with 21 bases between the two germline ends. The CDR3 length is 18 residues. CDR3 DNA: TGTGCCAGCAGCTTAGCTCTTTTCGGGATTAGTGGTGGCACTGAAGCTTTCTTT. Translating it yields CASSLALFGISGGTEAFF.

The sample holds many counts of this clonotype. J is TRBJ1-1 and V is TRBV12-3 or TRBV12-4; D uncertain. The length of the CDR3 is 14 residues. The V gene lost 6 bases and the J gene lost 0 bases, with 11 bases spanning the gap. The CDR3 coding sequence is TGTGCCAGCAGGTTCAAACGGATGAACACTGAAGCTTTCTTT. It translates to CASRFKRMNTEAFF.

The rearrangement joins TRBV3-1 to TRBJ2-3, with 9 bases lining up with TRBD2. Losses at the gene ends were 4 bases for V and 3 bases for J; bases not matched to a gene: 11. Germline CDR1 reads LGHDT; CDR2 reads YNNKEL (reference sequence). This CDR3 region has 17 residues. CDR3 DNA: TGTGCCAGCAGCCCCTCCCCCGCGGGGGGGCCGACAGATACGCAGTATTTT. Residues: CASSPSPAGGPTDTQYF.

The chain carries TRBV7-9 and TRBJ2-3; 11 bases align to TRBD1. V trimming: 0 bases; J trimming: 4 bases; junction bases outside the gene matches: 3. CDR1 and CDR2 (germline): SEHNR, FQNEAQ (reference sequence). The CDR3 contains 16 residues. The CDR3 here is CASSLAGDRGADTQYF. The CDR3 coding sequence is TGTGCCAGCAGCTTAGCGGGGGACAGGGGGGCAGATACGCAGTATTTT. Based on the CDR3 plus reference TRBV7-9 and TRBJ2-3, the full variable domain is DTGVSQNPRHKITKRGQNVTFRCDPISEHNRLYWYRQTLGQGPEFLTYFQNEAQLEKSRLLSDRFSAERPKGSFSTLEIQRTEQGDSAMYLCASSLAGDRGADTQYFGPGTRLTVL.

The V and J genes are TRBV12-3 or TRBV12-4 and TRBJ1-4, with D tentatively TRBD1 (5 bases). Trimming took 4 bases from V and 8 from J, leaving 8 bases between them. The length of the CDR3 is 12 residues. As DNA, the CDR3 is TGTGCCAGCAGTTGGGGGTTGGAAAAACTGTTTTTT. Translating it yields CASSWGLEKLFF.

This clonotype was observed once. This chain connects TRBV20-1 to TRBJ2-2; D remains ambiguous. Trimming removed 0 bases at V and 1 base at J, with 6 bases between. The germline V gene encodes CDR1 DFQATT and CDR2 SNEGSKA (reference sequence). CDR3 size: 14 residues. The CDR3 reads CSAREGKNTGELFF. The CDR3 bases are TGCAGTGCTAGAGAGGGAAAGAACACCGGGGAGCTGTTTTTT.

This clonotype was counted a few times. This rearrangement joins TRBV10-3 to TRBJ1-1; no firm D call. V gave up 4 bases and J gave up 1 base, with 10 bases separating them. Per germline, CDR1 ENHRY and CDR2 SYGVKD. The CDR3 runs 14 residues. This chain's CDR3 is CAISGTGENTEAFF. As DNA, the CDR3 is TGTGCCATCAGTGGCACTGGAGAGAACACTGAAGCTTTCTTT.

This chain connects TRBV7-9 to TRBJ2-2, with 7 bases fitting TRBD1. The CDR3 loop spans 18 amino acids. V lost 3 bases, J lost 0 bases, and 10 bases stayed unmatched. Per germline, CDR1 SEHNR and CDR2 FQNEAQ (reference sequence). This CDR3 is CASSFPTDRVPNTGELFF. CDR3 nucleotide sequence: TGTGCCAGCAGCTTCCCTACCGACAGGGTCCCGAACACCGGGGAGCTGTTTTTT.

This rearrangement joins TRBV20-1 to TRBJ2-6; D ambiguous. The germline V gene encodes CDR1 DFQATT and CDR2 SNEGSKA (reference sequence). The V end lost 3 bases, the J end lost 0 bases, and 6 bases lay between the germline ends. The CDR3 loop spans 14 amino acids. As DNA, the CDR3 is TGCAGTGCTAGTACTCGCTCTGGGGCCAACGTCCTGACTTTC. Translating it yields CSASTRSGANVLTF.

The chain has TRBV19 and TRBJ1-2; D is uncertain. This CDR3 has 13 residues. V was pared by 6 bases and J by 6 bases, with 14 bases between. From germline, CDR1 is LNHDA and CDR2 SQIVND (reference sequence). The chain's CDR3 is CASSGELLHGYTF. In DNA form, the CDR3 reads TGTGCCAGTAGCGGGGAACTCTTACATGGCTACACCTTC.

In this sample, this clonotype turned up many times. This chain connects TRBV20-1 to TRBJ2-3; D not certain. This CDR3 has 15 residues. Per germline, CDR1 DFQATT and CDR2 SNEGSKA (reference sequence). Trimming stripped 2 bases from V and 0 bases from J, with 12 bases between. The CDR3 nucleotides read TGCAGTGCTAGAAGATTGACCCCCAGCACAGATACGCAGTATTTT. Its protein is CSARRLTPSTDTQYF.